This T cell receptor beta chain was observed in a study of post-analysis software for immune sequencing data. Study as a whole: Recorded subtypes: relapsing-remitting, secondary progressive, progressive-relapsing; some patients unannotated.

cDNA libraries of TCR beta carried unique molecular identifiers. Input amounts of about 0.85 to 11 million T cells were used. These gave 500,000 or so cDNA molecules, so each molecule approximated one T cell. TCRdb recomputed calls from the PCR reads with MiXCR, one row per CDR3 protein. The sample contains 500,000 to 600,000 distinct CDR3 sequences, about 40% of which appear only once. Study findings and constraints: Among about 5 TRBV segments more frequent in patients than controls were TRBV5-6, TRBV5-1 and TRBV20-1. F measure grouped same-batch samples tightly together. Multiple sclerosis patients showed significantly lower normalized Chao1 diversity than controls did.

Turning to this clonotype: Its target is not known.

CDR3 length equals 12 residues. The V and J ends lost 3 bases and 9 bases respectively, with 14 bases between them. Looked up from germline, CDR1 is DFQATT and CDR2 is SNEGSKA (reference sequence). The V call is TRBV20-1, the J call TRBJ1-2, with D unclear. The source is a girl under 18 with multiple sclerosis. Sequences were obtained from blood. The CDR3 is CSARAFRESYTF. Here the CDR3 DNA reads TGCAGTGCTAGGGCCTTTAGGGAGAGCTACACCTTC.